This T cell receptor (beta chain) is drawn from a study of blood T cell repertoires in COVID-19. In the study overall: PBMCs, B-cell-depleted T cells, or T cells were the source of the cDNA or gDNA that made up the material.

The V gene end was trimmed by 7 bases and the J gene end by 0 bases; junction bases not matched to a gene: 2. CDR1 is SGHRS, CDR2 YFSETQ, per germline. The CDR3 has 13 residues. How the authors handled the data: Amplification of reference gene primers was used by the study to estimate nucleated cell counts. Generated by immunoSEQ multiplex PCR, the TCRdb table keeps only in-frame clones and is missing some. V and J calls and clone size are copied from that table; D and trimming were computed from the DNA. This table has more than 140,000 clones, more than 65% appearing once. This clone turned up a few times.

This sequence was found in a woman in her 50s in a cohort sampled during active or convalescent COVID-19. V gene TRBV5-1 combines with J gene TRBJ1-1; 8 nucleotides agree with TRBD1. Sequenced input: peripheral blood. For the CDR3, the DNA is TGCGCCAGCCGGACAGGGATGAACACTGAAGCTTTCTTT. Translating gives CASRTGMNTEAFF.